The present entry profiles one T cell receptor (beta chain) with its context. This specimen belongs to a study of blood T cell repertoires in COVID-19. Study information: COVID-19 samples from acute and convalescent phases originated in the United States, Italy and Spain. PBMCs, B-cell-depleted T cells, or T cells provided the cDNA or gDNA that made up the material.

V was clipped by 3 bases and J by 0 bases; unmatched bases: 8. This CDR3 region has 17 residues. Germline values: CDR1 SGDLS, CDR2 YYNGEE. Methods used by the authors: Amplifying reference gene primers gave estimates of nucleated cell counts. Method: immunoSEQ multiplex PCR; TCRdb's copy keeps in-frame clones and lacks some. V and J calls and clone size come straight from that table; D and trimming were deduced from the DNA. The sample lists about 220,000 clones; around 85% were seen once. A Seattle source enrolled patients during active infection and followed them longitudinally. This chain connects TRBV9 to TRBJ1-2, with 10 bases matching TRBD1. Source material: peripheral blood. The TCR sequence derives from a woman in her 70s with COVID-19, enrolled during active disease. CDR3 region: CASSGPDRGISNYGYTF. DNA for the CDR3: TGTGCCAGCAGCGGCCCGGACAGGGGGATATCTAACTATGGCTACACCTTC.